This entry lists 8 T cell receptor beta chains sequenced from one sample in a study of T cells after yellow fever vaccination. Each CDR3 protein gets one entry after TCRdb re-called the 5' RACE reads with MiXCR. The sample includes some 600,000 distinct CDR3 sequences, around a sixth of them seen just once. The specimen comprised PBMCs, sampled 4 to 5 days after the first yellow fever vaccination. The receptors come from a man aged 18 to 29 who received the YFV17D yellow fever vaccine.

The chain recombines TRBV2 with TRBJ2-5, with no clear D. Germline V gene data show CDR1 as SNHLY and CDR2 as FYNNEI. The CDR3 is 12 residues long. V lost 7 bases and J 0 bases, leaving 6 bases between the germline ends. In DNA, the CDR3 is TGTGCCAGCACCCCTTACCAAGAGACCCAGTACTTC. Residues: CASTPYQETQYF.

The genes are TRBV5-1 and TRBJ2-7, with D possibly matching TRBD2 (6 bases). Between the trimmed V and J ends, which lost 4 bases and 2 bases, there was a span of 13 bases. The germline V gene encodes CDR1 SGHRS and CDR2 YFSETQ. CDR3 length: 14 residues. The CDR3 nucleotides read TGCGCCAGCAGCGTCCGGGACTCAACCTACGAGCAGTACTTC. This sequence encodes CASSVRDSTYEQYF.

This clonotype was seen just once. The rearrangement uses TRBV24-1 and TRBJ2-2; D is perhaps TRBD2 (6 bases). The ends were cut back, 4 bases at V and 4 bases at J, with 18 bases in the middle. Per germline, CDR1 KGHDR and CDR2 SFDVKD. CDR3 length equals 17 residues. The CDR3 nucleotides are TGTGCCACCAGTGACTACGGTACGGAGGGTGCCACCGGGGAGCTGTTTTTT. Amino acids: CATSDYGTEGATGELFF.

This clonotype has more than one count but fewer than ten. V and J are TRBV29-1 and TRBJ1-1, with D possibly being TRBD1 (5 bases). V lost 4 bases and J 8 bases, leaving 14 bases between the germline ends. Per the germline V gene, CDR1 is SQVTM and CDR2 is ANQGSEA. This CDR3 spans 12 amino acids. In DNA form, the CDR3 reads TGCAGCGTTGGGTTCGGGGGACCCGAAGCTTTCTTT. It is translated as CSVGFGGPEAFF.

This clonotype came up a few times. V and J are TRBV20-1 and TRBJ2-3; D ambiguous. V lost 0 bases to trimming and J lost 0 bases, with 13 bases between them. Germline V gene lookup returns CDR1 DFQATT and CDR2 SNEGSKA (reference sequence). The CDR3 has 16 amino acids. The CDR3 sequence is CSARDVGHLSTDTQYF. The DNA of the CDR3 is TGCAGTGCTAGAGATGTCGGGCATCTCAGCACAGATACGCAGTATTTT.

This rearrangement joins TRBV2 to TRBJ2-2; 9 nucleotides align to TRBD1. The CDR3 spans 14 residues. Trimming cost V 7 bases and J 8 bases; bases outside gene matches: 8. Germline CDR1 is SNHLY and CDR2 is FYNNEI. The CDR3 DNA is TGTGCCAGCAATCTGGGACAGGGAAAGGGGGAGCTGTTTTTT. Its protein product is CASNLGQGKGELFF. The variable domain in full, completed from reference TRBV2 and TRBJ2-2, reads EPEVTQTPSHQVTQMGQEVILRCVPISNHLYFYWYRQILGQKVEFLVSFYNNEISEKSEIFDDQFSVERPDGSNFTLKIRSTKLEDSAMYFCASNLGQGKGELFFGEGSRLTVL.

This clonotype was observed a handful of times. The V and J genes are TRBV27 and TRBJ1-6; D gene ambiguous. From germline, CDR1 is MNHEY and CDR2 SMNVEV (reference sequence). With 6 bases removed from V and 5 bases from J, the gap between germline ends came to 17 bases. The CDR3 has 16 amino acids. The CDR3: CASRFRLGPHNSPLHF. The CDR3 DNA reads TGTGCCAGCAGGTTCCGACTGGGCCCGCATAATTCACCCCTCCACTTT.

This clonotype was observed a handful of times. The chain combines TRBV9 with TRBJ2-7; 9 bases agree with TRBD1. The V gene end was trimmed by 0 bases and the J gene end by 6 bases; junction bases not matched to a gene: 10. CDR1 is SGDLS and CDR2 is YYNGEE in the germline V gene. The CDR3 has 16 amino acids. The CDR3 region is CASSVGRGQGSGEQYF. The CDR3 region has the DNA TGTGCCAGCAGCGTAGGTAGAGGACAGGGGTCTGGCGAGCAGTACTTC.